Listed below are T cell receptor beta chains from one sample, sequenced in a study of T cell therapy after organ transplantation. The antigens of these receptors remain unknown. Profiling relied on immunoSEQ multiplex PCR, and the TCRdb table lists in-frame clones only, not all of them. The table has roughly 15,000 clones, about 85% seen once; the top ten hold roughly a third. The sample in question was CD8+ T cells from blood, obtained after autologous CMV-specific T cell therapy. The receptor set was obtained from a human patient who had received a solid organ transplant and had CMV disease. Some T cells could come from the graft donor. The CDR3 runs from the conserved cysteine through the conserved F or W. The order of the fields is D gene, J gene, V gene, CDR3 DNA, CDR3 protein. D genes are given only for firm matches.

- TRBJ1-4 TRBV4-1 TGCGCCAGCAGCGCATGGAGAGCTGCAACTAATGAAAAACTGTTTTTT CASSAWRAATNEKLFF
- TRBJ2-5 TRBV6-1 TGTGCCAGCAGAGGGACTCAAGAGACCCAGTACTTC CASRGTQETQYF
- TRBJ1-4 TRBV6-5 TGTGCCAGCGGGCCGGGACTGCGGAATGAAAAACTGTTTTTT CASGPGLRNEKLFF
TRBD1 TRBJ1-1 TRBV19 TGTGCCAGTAGTACGAGACAGGGGTGGACTGAAGCTTTCTTT CASSTRQGWTEAFF
- TRBJ2-2 TRBV5-1 TGCGCCAGCAGCTTGGACACCGGGGAGCTGTTTTTT CASSLDTGELFF
TRBD1 TRBJ2-7 TRBV27 TGTGCCAGCACTCGCCTACCGACAGGGGGAATCTACGAGCAGTACTTC CASTRLPTGGIYEQYF
TRBD1 TRBJ2-7 TRBV7-9 TGTGCCAGCAGCTTAAGACAGGGGCGGTACGAGCAGTACTTC CASSLRQGRYEQYF
- TRBJ2-7 TRBV13 TGTGCCAGCAGCTTGATGGCAGGGGGGACCTACGAGCAGTACTTC CASSLMAGGTYEQYF
TRBD2 TRBJ2-1 TRBV27 TGTGCCAGCAGTATAGCGGGAGGGCCGGGGAATGAGCAGTTCTTC CASSIAGGPGNEQFF
- TRBJ2-1 TRBV6-5 TGTGCCAGCAGCCAGGGGTGGAACTCCTACAATGAGCAGTTCTTC CASSQGWNSYNEQFF
- TRBJ1-2 TRBV6-6 TGTGCCAGCAGGGTAGGGGGATCTGACTATGGCTACACCTTC CASRVGGSDYGYTF
- TRBJ2-5 TRBV7-9 TGTGCCAGCAGCGGAGGGCGGGAGACCCAGTACTTC CASSGGRETQYF
TRBD2 TRBJ2-5 TRBV13 TGTGCCAGCAGCCCCAGGACTAGCGGTGGGGAGACCCAGTACTTC CASSPRTSGGETQYF
- TRBJ2-7 TRBV6-1 TGTGCCAGCAGTGATTTAGGGACCACTGACTTC CASSDLGTTDF
- TRBJ1-1 TRBV30 TGTGCCTGGAATAGGGGCCACACTGAAGCTTTCTTT CAWNRGHTEAFF